These 20 T cell receptor beta chains were sequenced from one sample in a study of Ad26.COV2.S vaccination and SARS-CoV-2 variants. The protocol was immunoSEQ multiplex PCR, while the TCRdb copy is restricted to in-frame clones and leaves out a portion. The sample shows a few hundred thousand clones, approximately 87% of them seen only once. Treatment indicated: roughly 18 received Ad26.COV2.S at low or high dose, single or two shots; several received placebo; per-sample allocation not given. Material that was analyzed had been drawn on day 63 after the first vaccine or placebo injection. Here the sequenced sample was peripheral blood, taken in a trial of Ad26.COV2.S vaccine versus placebo. The source is a person between 18 and 60 years old who received the Ad26.COV2.S COVID-19 vaccine or a placebo.

V gene TRBV28 combines with J gene TRBJ2-7; weak D call: TRBD1 (5 bases). Trimming stripped 2 bases from V and 4 bases from J, with 6 bases between. Germline V gene sequence: CDR1 MDHEN, CDR2 SYDVKM. The CDR3 is 12 residues long. In nucleotides, the CDR3 is TGTGCCAGCAGTTTACAGGGTTACGAGCAGTACTTC. It translates to CASSLQGYEQYF.

In this sample, this clone turned up once. The chain has TRBV30 and TRBJ1-2; D not resolved. This CDR3 has 11 amino acids. Germline lookup yields CDR1 GTSNPN and CDR2 SVGIG (reference sequence). V lost 2 bases, J lost 2 bases, and 3 bases lay in between. CDR3 amino acids: CAWSNNYGYTF. The CDR3 DNA is TGTGCCTGGAGTAACAACTATGGCTACACCTTC.

The J gene is TRBJ2-5, the V gene TRBV11-3; D not certain. The CDR3 covers 15 residues. Per germline, CDR1 SGHNT and CDR2 YENEEA. Trimming shortened V by 1 base and J by 1 base, and 10 bases separated the two germline ends. The CDR3 DNA is TGTGCCAGCAGCTTAGGTCAGTTAGGCCAAGAGACCCAGTACTTC. Translating it yields CASSLGQLGQETQYF.

The chain recombines TRBV19 with TRBJ1-6, with D unresolved. This CDR3 comprises 17 residues. From germline, CDR1 is LNHDA and CDR2 SQIVND (reference sequence). The V and J ends lost 3 bases and 9 bases respectively, with 21 bases between them. The CDR3 DNA reads TGTGCCAGTAGTATTTCGGGAACGGCGGGAAGGATTTCACCCCTCCACTTT. Its protein product is CASSISGTAGRISPLHF.

The genes are TRBV9 and TRBJ1-1, with no clear D. CDR1 is SGDLS and CDR2 is YYNGEE in the germline V gene. V gave up 0 bases and J gave up 3 bases, with 12 bases separating them. The CDR3 has 15 amino acids. CDR3: CASSVGWGIDTEAFF. The CDR3 coding sequence is TGTGCCAGCAGCGTAGGGTGGGGAATCGACACTGAAGCTTTCTTT. Filled out from reference TRBV9 and TRBJ1-1, the complete variable domain reads DSGVTQTPKHLITATGQRVTLRCSPRSGDLSVYWYQQSLDQGLQFLIQYYNGEERAKGNILERFSAQQFPDLHSELNLSSLELGDSALYFCASSVGWGIDTEAFFGQGTRLTVV.

The chain employs TRBV12-3 or TRBV12-4 and TRBJ1-3; the D gene is possibly TRBD1 (5 bases). V was pared by 3 bases and J by 8 bases, with 11 bases between. There are 13 residues in the CDR3. For the CDR3, the DNA is TGTGCCAGCAGTTTCAGTCAGGGACACACCATATATTTT. Translation: CASSFSQGHTIYF.

This chain uses TRBV4-1 with TRBJ2-1, with TRBD2 identical over 8 bases. With 1 base clipped from V and 8 bases from J, the junction kept 19 bases outside the gene matches. CDR3 length: 19 amino acids. The germline gives CDR1 MGHRA, CDR2 YSYEKL. CDR3 loop: CASSQGTLLRASGQDEQFF. CDR3 sequence (DNA): TGCGCCAGCAGCCAAGGTACTCTCCTTCGGGCTAGCGGGCAGGATGAGCAGTTCTTC.

The V and J genes are TRBV27 and TRBJ2-7; TRBD1 matches at 8 bases. Germline CDR1 and CDR2: MNHEY and SMNVEV (reference sequence). V dropped 4 bases and J dropped 7; count of bases not matched to a gene: 9. The CDR3 extends over 14 amino acids. CDR3 protein: CASSSRQGLGEQYF. The CDR3 DNA follows: TGTGCCAGCAGTTCCCGACAGGGGCTCGGGGAGCAGTACTTC.

The genes are TRBV19 and TRBJ2-3; 10 bases are shared with TRBD2. The germline gives CDR1 LNHDA, CDR2 SQIVND (reference sequence). Trimming took 5 bases from V and 0 from J; bases not matched to a gene: 8. The CDR3 has 17 residues. The CDR3 region has the DNA TGTGCCAGTAGTGACCCGGGACTAGCGTCCAGCACAGATACGCAGTATTTT. Translating gives CASSDPGLASSTDTQYF. The full variable domain, rest sourced from reference TRBV19 and TRBJ2-3, is DGGITQSPKYLFRKEGQNVTLSCEQNLNHDAMYWYRQDPGQGLRLIYYSQIVNDFQKGDIAEGYSVSREKKESFPLTVTSAQKNPTAFYLCASSDPGLASSTDTQYFGPGTRLTVL.

This sequence joins TRBV7-3 and TRBJ2-1, with 9 bases aligning to TRBD2. Per germline, CDR1 SGHTA and CDR2 FQGTGA. The CDR3 runs to 17 residues. Trimming took 4 bases from V and 7 from J; bases not matched to a gene: 14. DNA of the CDR3: TGTGCCAGCAGCTCCCCCGGCCTAGCGGGGCTACCAAATGAGCAGTTCTTC. Translation: CASSSPGLAGLPNEQFF.

This clone was seen a handful of times. J is TRBJ1-1 and V is TRBV28; D unresolved. Germline CDR1 reads MDHEN; CDR2 reads SYDVKM. Trimming left V 4 bases short and J 4 bases short, with 16 bases between. This CDR3 has 15 amino acids. The CDR3, as DNA: TGTGCCAGCAGTTCCCCCTGGGGTCGGGGCACTGAAGCTTTCTTT. Translating it yields CASSSPWGRGTEAFF.

The chain has TRBV15 and TRBJ1-2; D gene uncertain. The V gene's germline CDR1 is LNHNV and CDR2 YYDKDF (reference sequence). V was shortened by 0 bases and J by 2 bases, with 7 bases between the two germline ends. This CDR3 has 14 amino acids. The CDR3 DNA is TGTGCCACCAGCAGAGAGAAAAAGAACTATGGCTACACCTTC. Protein: CATSREKKNYGYTF.

V is TRBV7-8 and J is TRBJ2-7; 7 bases are a match to TRBD1. This CDR3 comprises 15 residues. Trimming took 5 bases from V and 1 from J; bases not matched to a gene: 8. Per germline, CDR1 SGHVS and CDR2 FQNEAQ. The CDR3 loop is CASSLRSGQSYEQYF. CDR3 DNA sequence: TGTGCCAGCAGCCTGAGGTCGGGACAGTCCTACGAGCAGTACTTC.

The table lists this clone with a few counts. This chain uses TRBV19 with TRBJ2-1; perhaps TRBD1 as D (5 bases). The V end lost 10 bases, the J end lost 2 bases, and 18 bases lay between the germline ends. Germline V lookup: CDR1 LNHDA, CDR2 SQIVND (reference sequence). The CDR3 is 15 amino acids. CDR3 DNA sequence: TGTGCCACCCTTCAGGGTTCCGCTCCCTACAATGAGCAGTTCTTC. It specifies CATLQGSAPYNEQFF.

This clone is a singleton in its sample. This chain joins TRBV2 and TRBJ1-5, with D uncertain. This CDR3 has 16 amino acids. CDR1 SNHLY and CDR2 FYNNEI come from the germline V gene. Trimming took 7 bases from V and 0 from J, leaving 16 bases between them. CDR3 amino acids: CASTRRNQASNQPQHF. As DNA, the CDR3 is TGTGCCAGCACCCGCAGGAATCAGGCTAGCAATCAGCCCCAGCATTTT.

The chain is built from TRBV25-1 and TRBJ2-3; TRBD1 matches at 11 bases. The CDR3 length is 13 residues. V shed 8 bases, J shed 3 bases, and the junction held 1 base outside the gene matches. Germline-derived CDR1 and CDR2 are MGHDK and SYGVNS. In nucleotides, the CDR3 is TGTGCCAGCGGGGACAGGGGGACAGATACGCAGTATTTT. Amino acids: CASGDRGTDTQYF.

The genes are TRBV6-5 and TRBJ2-1; possible D gene TRBD2, 6 bases. Trimming pared 8 bases from V and 4 bases from J, leaving 15 bases between. The germline V gene has CDR1 MNHEY and CDR2 SVGAGI. The length of the CDR3 is 14 residues. CDR3 in DNA: TGTGCCAGCGGCCGGGTAGCGGCATACAATGAGCAGTTCTTC. Translation: CASGRVAAYNEQFF.

The V gene is TRBV2, the J gene TRBJ2-1; D may be TRBD2 (5 bases). Germline values: CDR1 SNHLY, CDR2 FYNNEI. The V end lost 3 bases, the J end lost 0 bases, and 9 bases lay between the germline ends. The CDR3 runs 15 residues. CDR3 amino acids: CASSERADSYNEQFF. In DNA, the CDR3 is TGTGCCAGCAGTGAGAGAGCGGACTCCTACAATGAGCAGTTCTTC.

V usage is TRBV18 and J usage is TRBJ1-2; D gene unclear. In germline, CDR1 is KGHSH, CDR2 LQKENI. The CDR3 is 14 residues long. The V and J ends lost 0 bases and 4 bases respectively, with 9 bases between them. CDR3 DNA sequence: TGTGCCAGCTCACCACCGACCCAATTCTATGGCTACACCTTC. Protein sequence: CASSPPTQFYGYTF.

The CDR3 bases are TGTGCCAGCAGCCAGCCCCAGGGTATCTTCGAAAAACTGTTTTTT. It yields the protein CASSQPQGIFEKLFF. The gene calls are TRBV14 and TRBJ1-4; tentatively, D is TRBD1 (5 bases). The V gene's germline CDR1 is SGHDN and CDR2 FVKESK. The length of the CDR3 is 15 residues. V lost 3 bases, J lost 8 bases, and 16 bases lay in between. Together with reference TRBV14 and TRBJ1-4, the CDR3 gives the full variable domain: EAGVTQFPSHSVIEKGQTVTLRCDPISGHDNLYWYRRVMGKEIKFLLHFVKESKQDESGMPNNRFLAERTGGTYSTLKVQPAELEDSGVYFCASSQPQGIFEKLFFGSGTQLSVL.